The sequence of this T cell receptor (beta chain) was determined in a study of early T cells in non-severe SARS-CoV-2 infection. Study summary: Sequenced material consisted of bulk RNA (from unsorted whole blood), and chains were unpaired.

This clonotype was seen at least ten times. The antigen is undetermined. The junction departs from the called germline gene at one end, perhaps through a read error. Study-wide results and caveats: Anti-spike CD8 specificities were favored by VDJdb matching, whose results missed private and CD4 specificities.

Tagging with unique molecular identifiers was applied to individual cDNA molecules. TCRdb analysed the 5' RACE reads with MiXCR anew, one entry per CDR3 protein. The table records roughly 51,000 distinct CDR3 sequences, approximately 6.7% of them present only once. The CDR3 is 12 residues long. Per germline, CDR1 SGHTA and CDR2 FQGNSA. V is TRBV7-2 and J is TRBJ1-1, with TRBD1 matching over 7 bases. This clonotype was sampled from an adult who was a healthcare worker with PCR-confirmed SARS-CoV-2 infection or an uninfected control (not recorded which). Material for sequencing was whole blood. The CDR3: CASSRQGTGAFF. As DNA, the CDR3 is TGTGCCAGCAGCCGACAGGGCACTGGAGCTTTCTTT.